The 8 T cell receptor beta chains reported below all come from one sample, sequenced in a study of OX40 agonist ivuxolimab in advanced cancers. Method: immunoSEQ multiplex PCR; TCRdb's copy keeps in-frame clones and lacks some. The sample contains around 62,000 clones, over 75% of which appear only once. The sequenced sample was CD4+ or CD8+ T cells sorted from blood, obtained in a trial of the OX40 agonist ivuxolimab. The receptors derive from an adult with an advanced solid tumor such as melanoma, head and neck, liver or kidney cancer.

The table lists this clone with a few counts. The chain joins TRBV4-1 to TRBJ1-4, with a weak D call TRBD1 (5 bases). The germline gives CDR1 MGHRA, CDR2 YSYEKL. Trimming took 4 bases from V and 8 from J, leaving 20 bases between them. This CDR3 region has 16 residues. CDR3 sequence: CASSPNPGKRGEKLFF. CDR3 nucleotide sequence: TGCGCCAGCAGCCCTAACCCAGGGAAGAGGGGAGAAAAACTGTTTTTT.

The rearrangement links TRBV18 to TRBJ2-1; 10 nucleotides align to TRBD1. With 0 bases clipped from V and 3 bases from J, the junction kept 5 bases outside the gene matches. Germline V gene lookup returns CDR1 KGHSH and CDR2 LQKENI. The CDR3 is made up of 17 amino acids. The CDR3 spells CASSPPAGQGFYNEQFF. DNA of the CDR3: TGTGCCAGCTCACCACCGGCGGGACAGGGGTTCTACAATGAGCAGTTCTTC.

V and J are TRBV28 and TRBJ2-7; 8 bases align to TRBD2. The CDR3 is 17 amino acids. Unmatched junction bases numbered 10, after V lost 3 bases and J lost 0 bases. Looked up from germline, CDR1 is MDHEN and CDR2 is SYDVKM. The CDR3 loop reads CASSLPDSGMGSYEQYF. DNA for the CDR3: TGTGCCAGCAGTTTGCCCGATAGCGGGATGGGCTCCTACGAGCAGTACTTC.

To note about this clone: Without the conserved terminal phenylalanine or tryptophan, this CDR3 likely stems from a read error. The rearrangement joins TRBV10-3 to TRBJ1-6; D remains ambiguous. CDR1 ENHRY and CDR2 SYGVKD come from the germline V gene. V was clipped by 6 bases and J by 0 bases, with 15 bases between them. CDR3 length: 17 residues. CDR3 coding DNA: TGTGCCATCAGCTCCCCGACGGAGAGCTCCTATAATTCACCCCTCCACCTT. Protein sequence: CAISSPTESSYNSPLHL.

Comments on this clone: At the DNA level, this CDR3 is encoded by other sequences in the same sample as well. The chain has TRBV19 and TRBJ2-5, with 11 positions matching TRBD2. V lost 3 bases and J lost 1; bases outside the gene matches: 1. CDR1 and CDR2 (germline): LNHDA, SQIVND (reference sequence). This CDR3 contains 15 residues. CDR3 DNA: TGTGCCAGTAGTATCCTAGCGGGAGGCCAAGAGACCCAGTACTTC. Translating it yields CASSILAGGQETQYF.

The chain recombines TRBV7-3 with TRBJ2-1; D might be TRBD2 (6 bases). Germline V gene data show CDR1 as SGHTA and CDR2 as FQGTGA. There are 13 residues in the CDR3. Trimming stripped 4 bases from V and 7 bases from J, with 11 bases between. This chain's CDR3 is CASSSGGRNEQFF. The CDR3 nucleotides are TGTGCCAGCAGCTCCGGAGGGCGGAATGAGCAGTTCTTC.

The sample holds a few counts of this clone. The chain couples TRBV19 to TRBJ1-2, with 9 nucleotides matching TRBD1. Germline V gene sequence: CDR1 LNHDA, CDR2 SQIVND (reference sequence). V shed 6 bases and J 6 bases; nucleotides not matched to a gene: 11. This CDR3 comprises 15 residues. The CDR3 region has the DNA TGTGCCAGTAGCGAAGCCGGGACAGGGTGGCATGGCTACACCTTC. It translates to CASSEAGTGWHGYTF.

In DNA, the CDR3 is TGCGCCAGCAGCTTGGACACAGGGGGCCGGGGAGATGGCTACACCTTC. Translated: CASSLDTGGRGDGYTF. The chain employs TRBV5-1 and TRBJ1-2; 9 bases align to TRBD1. V lost 0 bases and J lost 6; bases outside the gene matches: 9. This CDR3 is built from 16 residues. In germline, CDR1 is SGHRS, CDR2 YFSETQ.